Reported below is one T cell receptor (beta chain). Its antigen is undetermined. Unexposed donor CD4+ T cells date from 2011-2018, before the COVID-19 pandemic. Isolation of CD4+ T cells took place after less than 13 days in culture. Unexposed-donor CD4+ T cells were probed with SARS-CoV-2 S/N and four cold-coronavirus spikes, cells permitting. Each well had two million PBMCs in approximately 5.2% human AB serum with IL-2. V lost 3 bases, J lost 5 bases, and 7 bases lay in between. This CDR3 has 13 amino acids. CDR1 is MNHEY and CDR2 is SMNVEV in the germline V gene (reference sequence). The sample is drawn from a study of CD4 T cells in relation to SARS-CoV-2 and coronaviruses. The wider study: Controls used an HIV-1 Nef peptide pool or no peptide.

Some clones are missing from TCRdb's copy, which holds only in-frame ones; the method was immunoSEQ multiplex PCR. The repertoire holds more than 20,000 clones, with 76% as singletons. Regarding the study as a whole: In about 65% of donors, memory CD4+ clonotypes crossrecognized SARS-CoV-2 and at least one common cold coronavirus spike.

The V and J genes are TRBV27 and TRBJ2-2; D gene ambiguous. This receptor was identified in a human donor in good health. Sequenced sample: CD4+ T cells from PBMCs, cultured in vitro. The CDR3 DNA is TGTGCCAGCAGTTTTTTTGGGACCGGGGAGCTGTTTTTT. Translating it yields CASSFFGTGELFF.